One and the same sample provided the 20 T cell receptor beta chains below, sequenced in a study of cytomegalovirus exposure and HLA in healthy donors. The PCR contained 60 Vbeta and 13 Jbeta primers. Assay: immunoSEQ multiplex PCR; the TCRdb copy retains only in-frame clones and omits some. In the table there are 180,000 or so clones, 70% to 85% of which are singletons. The specimen sequenced was PBMCs. The receptor set was obtained from a man aged 18 to 30 in good health and CMV-seronegative.

The chain carries TRBV5-4 and TRBJ2-7, with D maybe TRBD2 (7 bases). Germline V gene lookup returns CDR1 SGHNT and CDR2 YYREEE (reference sequence). This CDR3 region has 15 residues. V was clipped by 5 bases and J by 3 bases, with 18 bases between them. The CDR3 loop is CASRRAGAALYEQYF. Here the CDR3 DNA reads TGTGCCAGCAGAAGGGCGGGGGCAGCCCTCTACGAGCAGTACTTC. Full variable domain (missing parts from reference TRBV5-4 and TRBJ2-7): ETGVTQSPTHLIKTRGQQVTLRCSSQSGHNTVSWYQQALGQGPQFIFQYYREEENGRGNFPPRFSGLQFPNYSSELNVNALELDDSALYLCASRRAGAALYEQYFGPGTRLTVT.

The genes are TRBV18 and TRBJ2-5; D remains unclear. The CDR3 is 15 residues long. Germline CDR1 is KGHSH and CDR2 is LQKENI. V lost 2 bases, J lost 5 bases, and 15 bases lay in between. Here the CDR3 DNA reads TGTGCCAGCTCACCAACAGCTGCCGAGCCGGAGACCCAGTACTTC. Residues: CASSPTAAEPETQYF.

The CDR3 protein is CAWSAGTSGSYEQYF. Written as DNA, the CDR3 is TGTGCCTGGAGTGCCGGGACTAGCGGATCCTACGAGCAGTACTTC. The V gene is TRBV30, the J gene TRBJ2-7; TRBD2 matches 11 bases. Germline V gene data show CDR1 as GTSNPN and CDR2 as SVGIG (reference sequence). The CDR3 has 15 amino acids. J was trimmed by 1 base and V by 1 base; bases with no gene match: 3.

This chain uses TRBV5-4 with TRBJ1-5; 7 bases align to TRBD1. This CDR3 comprises 14 residues. The ends lost 3 bases at V and 1 base at J; junction bases unmatched: 1. Germline V gives CDR1 SGHNT, CDR2 YYREEE (reference sequence). In nucleotides, the CDR3 is TGTGCCAGCAGCTCGGACAGGAGCAATCAGCCCCAGCATTTT. Its translation is CASSSDRSNQPQHF.

This chain links TRBV2 with TRBJ2-5, with 7 bases fitting TRBD2. V dropped 2 bases and J dropped 1; count of bases not matched to a gene: 7. The CDR3 consists of 16 residues. Germline V lookup: CDR1 SNHLY, CDR2 FYNNEI. This CDR3 reads CASSELGSGTQETQYF. In DNA form, the CDR3 reads TGTGCCAGCAGTGAACTGGGGAGCGGGACCCAAGAGACCCAGTACTTC.

The CDR3 protein is CASLGDRGQTDTQYF. Written as DNA, the CDR3 is TGTGCCAGCCTTGGGGACAGGGGGCAAACAGATACGCAGTATTTT. The rearrangement uses TRBV25-1 and TRBJ2-3; 12 bases are shared with TRBD1. Trimming at V came to 8 bases and at J to 3 bases, leaving 6 bases not matched to a gene. Germline values: CDR1 MGHDK, CDR2 SYGVNS. CDR3 length: 15 residues.

This rearrangement joins TRBV10-3 to TRBJ2-7, with 10 bases lining up with TRBD2. Trimming removed 5 bases from V and 0 bases from J; junction bases left unmatched: 4. The CDR3 has 15 residues. Germline V gene data show CDR1 as ENHRY and CDR2 as SYGVKD. CDR3 residues: CAISRTSGASYEQYF. CDR3 DNA sequence: TGTGCCATCAGTCGGACTAGCGGCGCCTCCTACGAGCAGTACTTC.

The chain's CDR3 is CASSPRQDHRTTEAFF. CDR3 nucleotides: TGTGCCAGCAGCCCGCGACAGGATCACCGAACCACTGAAGCTTTCTTT. The chain employs TRBV14 and TRBJ1-1; TRBD1 is a possible D gene (6 bases). V shed 4 bases and J shed 4 bases, with 19 bases lying between them. Germline V gives CDR1 SGHDN, CDR2 FVKESK. CDR3 length: 16 amino acids.

V and J are TRBV5-4 and TRBJ2-7, with 11 bases lining up with TRBD1. V dropped 4 bases and J dropped 5; count of bases not matched to a gene: 11. Germline V gives CDR1 SGHNT, CDR2 YYREEE (reference sequence). The CDR3 is 16 residues long. The CDR3 DNA sequence: TGTGCCAGCAGCCCGTGGACAGGGGGCAAAAAGGACGAGCAGTACTTC. Its translation is CASSPWTGGKKDEQYF.

This rearrangement joins TRBV30 to TRBJ2-1; 14 positions agree with TRBD2. The CDR3 runs to 16 residues. CDR1 is GTSNPN, CDR2 SVGIG, per germline (reference sequence). V was clipped by 0 bases and J by 7 bases; unmatched bases: 5. The CDR3 sequence is CAWSVLGLAGVNEQFF. CDR3 DNA: TGTGCCTGGAGTGTATTGGGACTAGCGGGAGTAAATGAGCAGTTCTTC.

The V gene is TRBV30, the J gene TRBJ1-1; D remains unclear. Looked up from germline, CDR1 is GTSNPN and CDR2 is SVGIG (reference sequence). V was trimmed by 7 bases and J by 0 bases, leaving 12 bases between them. This CDR3 is built from 13 residues. CDR3 nucleotides: TGTGCCTATTTTAGGCGGTTGAACACTGAAGCTTTCTTT. Translating it yields CAYFRRLNTEAFF. Variable domain in full (rest from reference TRBV30 and TRBJ1-1): SQTIHQWPATLVQPVGSPLSLECTVEGTSNPNLYWYRQAAGRGLQLLFYSVGIGQISSEVPQNLSASRPQDRQFILSSKKLLLSDSGFYLCAYFRRLNTEAFFGQGTRLTVV.

The chain has TRBV5-1 and TRBJ1-4; unclear D gene. This CDR3 is 14 amino acids long. Trimming removed 1 base at V and 0 bases at J, with 4 bases between. The germline gives CDR1 SGHRS, CDR2 YFSETQ. The CDR3 region is CASSLLATNEKLFF. The DNA for the CDR3 is TGCGCCAGCAGCTTGTTAGCAACTAATGAAAAACTGTTTTTT.

This clone was recorded once. V usage is TRBV6-6 and J usage is TRBJ2-1; 8 positions match TRBD1. The CDR3 has 14 residues. Germline-derived CDR1 and CDR2 are MNHNY and SVGAGI (reference sequence). V dropped 10 bases and J dropped 4; count of bases not matched to a gene: 9. The DNA for the CDR3 is TGTGCCATCATCCCAGGGGGCTCATACAATGAGCAGTTCTTC. This translates into CAIIPGGSYNEQFF.

Details on this clone: Its ends do not fully match the called genes, so a read error is possible. The chain is built from TRBV7-9 and TRBJ2-1; unclear D gene. The CDR3 contains 15 residues. CDR1 SEHNR and CDR2 FQNEAQ come from the germline V gene (reference sequence). The CDR3 here is CASSLVFSSYNEQFF. The CDR3 DNA reads as TGTGCCAGCAGTTTAGTTTTTAGCTCCTACAATGAGCAGTTCTTC.

The chain joins TRBV29-1 to TRBJ2-5; perhaps TRBD1 as D (5 bases). The germline V and J ends were trimmed by 8 bases and 2 bases, with 18 bases remaining between them. The CDR3 is 14 residues long. Germline-derived CDR1 and CDR2 are SQVTM and ANQGSEA. The CDR3 loop is CSTYRLGRQETQYF. CDR3 DNA sequence: TGCAGCACATACCGTCTGGGGCGGCAAGAGACCCAGTACTTC.

The chain employs TRBV5-1 and TRBJ2-2; 8 bases align to TRBD1. The CDR3 has 17 residues. Germline values: CDR1 SGHRS, CDR2 YFSETQ. V gave up 7 bases and J gave up 1 base; unmatched junction bases: 12. The CDR3 sequence: CASGNRTGMMNTGELFF. Here the CDR3 DNA reads TGCGCCAGCGGCAACCGGACAGGGATGATGAACACCGGGGAGCTGTTTTTT.

The chain employs TRBV7-2 and TRBJ2-7, with 9 bases that match TRBD2. CDR3 length equals 14 residues. Germline V gives CDR1 SGHTA, CDR2 FQGNSA. The V gene end was trimmed by 5 bases and the J gene end by 0 bases; junction bases not matched to a gene: 2. CDR3: CASSQTSGSYEQYF. The CDR3 region has the DNA TGTGCCAGCAGCCAGACTAGCGGCTCCTACGAGCAGTACTTC.

The chain employs TRBV11-2 and TRBJ2-7; D not resolved. Trimming removed 5 bases at V and 0 bases at J, with 11 bases between. The length of the CDR3 is 14 residues. The V gene's germline CDR1 is SGHAT and CDR2 FQNNGV. The CDR3 region has the DNA TGTGCCAGCAGCCACACAGCATACTCCTACGAGCAGTACTTC. Protein product: CASSHTAYSYEQYF.

J is TRBJ2-5 and V is TRBV28; TRBD2 might be the D (5 bases). V dropped 5 bases and J dropped 4 bases, with 11 bases sitting between them. Germline CDR1 MDHEN, CDR2 SYDVKM. This CDR3 region has 13 residues. The CDR3 nucleotides are TGTGCCAGCAGTCCTGGAGGCGTAGAGACCCAGTACTTC. It yields the protein CASSPGGVETQYF.

The genes are TRBV7-9 and TRBJ2-1; TRBD2 matches at 9 bases. CDR1 is SEHNR and CDR2 is FQNEAQ in the germline V gene (reference sequence). The CDR3 runs to 16 residues. The V gene end was trimmed by 1 base and the J gene end by 3 bases; junction bases not matched to a gene: 4. The CDR3 is CASSLGLAVNYNEQFF. In DNA, the CDR3 is TGTGCCAGCAGCTTAGGACTAGCGGTGAACTACAATGAGCAGTTCTTC. Using reference TRBV7-9 and TRBJ2-1 for the parts outside the CDR3, the full variable domain is DTGVSQNPRHKITKRGQNVTFRCDPISEHNRLYWYRQTLGQGPEFLTYFQNEAQLEKSRLLSDRFSAERPKGSFSTLEIQRTEQGDSAMYLCASSLGLAVNYNEQFFGPGTRLTVL.